This T cell receptor beta chain was retrieved from a study of early T cells in non-severe SARS-CoV-2 infection. Findings and limits, study-wide: Sequences matched to VDJdb favored anti-spike CD8 responses, while private and CD4 specificities were missed.

Many counts were recorded for this clonotype. The target antigen is unknown. cDNA molecules, individually, were tagged with unique molecular identifiers. TCRdb processed the 5' RACE reads anew with MiXCR; each CDR3 protein has one entry. The sample has under 25,000 distinct CDR3 sequences; 4.5% are singletons. The CDR3 sequence is 17 residues long. J lost 1 base, V lost 6 bases, and 11 bases had no gene match. CDR1 MNHEY and CDR2 SMNVEV come from the germline V gene (reference sequence). The receptor was derived from an adult who was a healthcare worker with PCR-confirmed SARS-CoV-2 infection or an uninfected control (not recorded which). The chain links TRBV27 to TRBJ2-5; 10 bases align to TRBD2. What was sequenced was whole blood. CDR3 residues: CASSAIRTSGIQETQYF. CDR3 nucleotides: TGTGCCAGCAGCGCAATCCGGACTAGCGGCATCCAAGAGACCCAGTACTTC.